Reported below is one T cell receptor beta chain. The CDR3 runs 15 residues. V shed 4 bases and J shed 4 bases, with 18 bases lying between them. Per the germline V gene, CDR1 is SGDLS and CDR2 is YYNGEE. The data are from a study of technical replicates of blood from several donors. Assay: immunoSEQ multiplex PCR; the TCRdb copy retains only in-frame clones and omits some. The table records more than 80,000 clones, approximately 95% of them present only once. The clonotype comes from a human donor in good health. The sample consisted of T cells isolated from PBMCs. This chain uses TRBV9 with TRBJ2-7, with a tentative D call TRBD1 (5 bases). The CDR3, as DNA: TGTGCCAGCAGCCGTTTTCGACAGTTAACTTACGAGCAGTACTTC. Translating gives CASSRFRQLTYEQYF.